A single T cell receptor (beta chain) is shown here with its context. The sample comes from a study of blood T cell repertoires in COVID-19. Turning to the study itself: COVID-19 samples, acute and convalescent, were from the United States, Italy and Spain.

Individuals aged about 18 to 100 years were recruited from about two dozen US areas. Two negative PCRs, clearance, or symptom resolution characterized the recovered Cohort 3 donors. Original processing notes: Estimation of nucleated cell counts relied on the amplification of reference gene primers. Produced via immunoSEQ multiplex PCR; TCRdb's table is partial and in-frame only. That table supplies the V and J calls and clone size; D and trimming were determined from the DNA. The data hold 170,000 or so clones, with about 90% observed a single time. The TCR was taken from a woman aged 50 to 60 who had recovered from COVID-19. Material for sequencing was PBMCs or T cells enriched from blood (not recorded which).

CDR3 sequence (DNA): TGTGCCAGCAGCTCACACCCTACCCTAGGATACAATGAGCAGTTCTTC. The encoded protein is CASSSHPTLGYNEQFF. The genes are TRBV5-5 and TRBJ2-1; D is unresolved. This CDR3 contains 16 residues. CDR1 SGHKS and CDR2 YYEKEE come from the germline V gene (reference sequence). V shed 3 bases and J shed 4 bases, with 17 bases lying between them.